Shown below are 19 T cell receptor beta chains from a single sample sequenced in a study of human T cells and chemical hapten exposure. TCRdb reprocessed the RACE reads with MiXCR, giving one entry per CDR3 protein. Of 50,000 to 70,000 distinct CDR3 sequences listed, approximately 6.5% were seen once; the top ten hold 3.4%. Documented time point: healthy volunteer bleed at 6 weeks. The authors extracted total RNA from unfractionated whole blood. The sample comprised whole blood. These receptors were obtained from a female donor in good health. Some clones in this sample may be carry-over from other donors' samples.

This clonotype was recorded once. A read error is possible here, since a much larger clone lies one base away. The CDR3 carries no conserved terminal phenylalanine or tryptophan, so it likely arises from a read error. The chain uses TRBV29-1 and TRBJ1-1; the D is unclear. The V end lost 2 bases, the J end lost 5 bases, and 15 bases lay between the germline ends. Germline CDR1 is SQVTM and CDR2 is ANQGSEA. The CDR3 is 14 amino acids. CDR3 amino acids: CSVERSGSGTEAFL. CDR3 nucleotides: TGCAGCGTTGAAAGATCGGGGTCTGGGACTGAAGCTTTCCTT.

This clonotype has ten or more counts. The chain joins TRBV27 to TRBJ2-7, with 10 bases fitting TRBD2. CDR1 MNHEY and CDR2 SMNVEV come from the germline V gene (reference sequence). The CDR3 length is 15 residues. V was clipped by 4 bases and J by 5 bases; unmatched bases: 8. The CDR3 DNA sequence: TGTGCCAGCAGTTCCAGCGGGAGGGCCTATCACGAGCAGTACTTC. Encoded protein: CASSSSGRAYHEQYF.

The chain has TRBV6-2 or TRBV6-3 and TRBJ1-1; 8 positions agree with TRBD1. The CDR3 is made up of 14 amino acids. Germline V gene data show CDR1 as MNHEY and CDR2 as SVGEGT. The V and J ends lost 7 bases and 0 bases, in that order; junction bases with no gene match: 4. CDR3 loop: CASTTDRVNTEAFF. In DNA form, the CDR3 reads TGTGCCAGCACCACGGACAGGGTGAACACTGAAGCTTTCTTT.

This clonotype has ten or more counts. This sequence joins TRBV7-9 and TRBJ1-1, with TRBD1 matching 8 bases. V shed 5 bases and J 4 bases; nucleotides not matched to a gene: 3. Germline CDR1 reads SEHNR; CDR2 reads FQNEAQ (reference sequence). CDR3 length: 13 residues. DNA for the CDR3: TGTGCCAGCAGCGGTACAGGGGGCACTGAAGCTTTCTTT. This encodes CASSGTGGTEAFF.

This clonotype was counted many times. This chain connects TRBV10-3 to TRBJ2-1; 8 nucleotides agree with TRBD1. The CDR3 extends over 13 amino acids. CDR1 ENHRY and CDR2 SYGVKD come from the germline V gene. The V and J ends lost 5 bases and 7 bases, in that order; junction bases with no gene match: 4. The CDR3 sequence is CAISKDRDNEQFF. The CDR3 DNA follows: TGTGCCATCAGTAAGGACAGGGATAATGAGCAGTTCTTC.

At least ten counts were recorded for this clonotype. This chain uses TRBV24-1 with TRBJ2-3; TRBD1 matches 7 bases. J lost 3 bases, V lost 5 bases, and 4 bases had no gene match. This CDR3 has 14 residues. Germline V gives CDR1 KGHDR, CDR2 SFDVKD. The CDR3 is CATSAPGGTDTQYF. CDR3 sequence (DNA): TGTGCCACCAGTGCGCCAGGGGGAACAGATACGCAGTATTTT.

This clonotype was detected ten times or more. This sequence joins TRBV3-1 and TRBJ1-2, with D uncertain. The germline gives CDR1 LGHDT, CDR2 YNNKEL (reference sequence). There are 14 residues in the CDR3. Trimming removed 0 bases from V and 6 bases from J, with 11 bases in between. CDR3 in amino acids: CASSQDLVPDGYTF. The CDR3 DNA follows: TGTGCCAGCAGCCAAGATCTTGTACCGGATGGCTACACCTTC.

V gene TRBV5-8 combines with J gene TRBJ2-5; TRBD2 matches at 9 bases. The germline V gene has CDR1 SGHTS and CDR2 YDEGEE. The ends lost 3 bases at V and 5 bases at J; junction bases unmatched: 8. The CDR3 covers 15 residues. DNA of the CDR3: TGTGCCAGCAGCTCGAAGACTAGCGGTTCGGAGACCCAGTACTTC. Amino acid sequence: CASSSKTSGSETQYF.

This clonotype was counted many times. The junction departs from germline at one end; a sequencing error may be responsible. The chain combines TRBV7-7 with TRBJ1-1; no clear D. From germline, CDR1 is SSHAT and CDR2 FNYEAQ (reference sequence). CDR3 length equals 14 residues. CDR3 residues: CASSRWTVHTEAFF. The CDR3 nucleotides are TGTGCTAGCAGCCGATGGACGGTGCACACTGAAGCTTTCTTT.

This clonotype occurred many times. This sequence joins TRBV11-2 and TRBJ2-2; no firm D call. Looked up from germline, CDR1 is SGHAT and CDR2 is FQNNGV. The V gene lost 0 bases and the J gene lost 3 bases, with 8 bases spanning the gap. This CDR3 region has 15 residues. The CDR3 coding sequence is TGTGCCAGCAGCTTAGAAGGGTTTGACACCGGGGAGCTGTTTTTT. Translation: CASSLEGFDTGELFF.

CDR3 protein: CASSPRVGRAGETQYF. The CDR3 nucleotides are TGTGCCAGCAGCCCTCGTGTGGGGAGGGCTGGAGAGACCCAGTACTTC. V and J are TRBV9 and TRBJ2-5, with 7 bases matching TRBD2. The germline gives CDR1 SGDLS, CDR2 YYNGEE. Trimming at V came to 4 bases and at J to 4 bases, leaving 13 bases not matched to a gene. The CDR3 contains 16 residues.

This clonotype was seen a single time. This could be a read error, since a much larger clone is one nucleotide away. This sequence joins TRBV5-6 and TRBJ2-3, with D perhaps being TRBD1 or TRBD2 (6 bases each). Germline CDR1 reads SGHDT; CDR2 reads YYEEEE. The CDR3 consists of 15 residues. This chain's CDR3 is CASSPPGARTDTEYF. The CDR3 DNA follows: TGTGCCAGCAGCCCTCCGGGGGCGCGCACAGATACGGAGTATTTT.

The chain has TRBV20-1 and TRBJ2-6; weak D call: TRBD1 (6 bases). Germline assignment: CDR1 DFQATT and CDR2 SNEGSKA (reference sequence). V lost 2 bases to trimming and J lost 0 bases, with 11 bases between them. The CDR3 sequence is 16 residues long. CDR3 in DNA: TGCAGTGCTAGATCAGGGGAGAGCTCTGGGGCCAACGTCCTGACTTTC. It translates to CSARSGESSGANVLTF.

The chain employs TRBV19 and TRBJ1-6; the D is unclear. CDR3 size: 15 residues. V was pared by 3 bases and J by 3 bases, with 9 bases between. Germline V lookup: CDR1 LNHDA, CDR2 SQIVND (reference sequence). The CDR3 loop is CASSINGNYNSPLHF. In DNA, the CDR3 is TGTGCCAGTAGTATTAACGGAAACTATAATTCACCCCTCCACTTT.

This clonotype was seen only a few times. This chain uses TRBV6-2 or TRBV6-3 with TRBJ2-7, with D possibly being TRBD2 (5 bases). CDR1 is MNHEY, CDR2 SVGEGT, per germline. The CDR3 length is 15 residues. V was clipped by 4 bases and J by 3 bases, with 16 bases between them. The CDR3 DNA is TGTGCCAGCAGTTCGCTCACTAGTCTCAGCTACGAGCAGTACTTC. It encodes CASSSLTSLSYEQYF.

This clonotype was recorded many times. CDR3 residues: CSATEIPQETQYF. The CDR3, as DNA: TGCAGTGCGACAGAAATCCCTCAAGAGACCCAGTACTTC. V and J are TRBV20-1 and TRBJ2-5, with D possibly TRBD1 on 5 matching bases. V was clipped by 6 bases and J by 2 bases, with 13 bases between them. Germline CDR1 is DFQATT and CDR2 is SNEGSKA (reference sequence). This CDR3 is built from 13 residues.

This sequence joins TRBV5-1 and TRBJ2-5; 9 bases map to TRBD1. Trimming at V came to 6 bases and at J to 5 bases, leaving 11 bases not matched to a gene. This CDR3 contains 15 residues. Per the germline V gene, CDR1 is SGHRS and CDR2 is YFSETQ. This CDR3 is CASNFRGQGRETQYF. CDR3 coding DNA: TGCGCCAGCAACTTCAGAGGACAGGGGCGCGAGACCCAGTACTTC.

The table lists this clonotype with a few counts. The genes are TRBV10-3 and TRBJ2-6, with TRBD1 as a possible D gene (5 bases). This CDR3 contains 15 residues. V was pared by 3 bases and J by 4 bases, with 10 bases between. Germline V gives CDR1 ENHRY, CDR2 SYGVKD. The DNA for the CDR3 is TGTGCCATCAGTGATAGGGGCGCCGGGGCCAACGTCCTGACTTTC. This gives the protein CAISDRGAGANVLTF.

V gene TRBV11-2 combines with J gene TRBJ2-6; D possibly corresponds to TRBD1 (5 bases). The CDR3 has 14 amino acids. Trimming cost V 5 bases and J 2 bases, with 7 bases left between them. Germline CDR1 is SGHAT and CDR2 is FQNNGV. This CDR3 reads CASSQGTGANVLTF. In nucleotides, the CDR3 is TGTGCCAGCAGCCAGGGAACTGGGGCCAACGTCCTGACTTTC. The full variable domain, rest sourced from reference TRBV11-2 and TRBJ2-6, is EAGVAQSPRYKIIEKRQSVAFWCNPISGHATLYWYQQILGQGPKLLIQFQNNGVVDDSQLPKDRFSAERLKGVDSTLKIQPAKLEDSAVYLCASSQGTGANVLTFGAGSRLTVL.